A single TCR beta chain is shown here with its context. Only one count was recorded for this clone. It has no known antigen specificity. Base qualities are not at hand, and no much larger clone is one base apart. The data belong to a study of cytomegalovirus exposure and HLA in healthy donors (dated 2017 in TCRdb). A note on the overall study: A later analysis indicated that the 90 to 150 validation repertoires were generated on the platform also employed for the approximately 670 repertoires of the first cohort. In addition to the first cohort of 650 to 750 subjects, a separate validation cohort of approximately 120 different subjects was used. The study aimed to test whether cataloging public T cell receptors could reveal signatures of past pathogen exposure. To predict cytomegalovirus infection status, the study brought together high-throughput TCR immunosequencing, statistical association of individual TCRs with disease status, and machine learning. Results and caveats for the whole study, not just this receptor: Subsequent analysis determined that TCRs grouped into clusters in the first cohort also showed a tendency toward co-occurrence across the roughly 130 validation repertoires, and about 94% of cluster scores exceeded 0. A later analysis had no HLA typing for the validation cohort, so co-occurrence there was scored across all 120 repertoires. Across donors, most TCR sequences were observed very rarely, whereas some public TCRs were present in many individuals. The classifier was reported to diagnose cytomegalovirus status with high specificity and sensitivity in both the original and validation cohorts. The study gave a list of under 200 TCR beta chains associated with cytomegalovirus. Three of the identified cytomegalovirus-associated TCR beta chains were confirmed in vitro to be specific for cytomegalovirus antigens. The authors suggested that the approach could potentially be extended to other disease states and immunological phenotypes.

Library prep was done by the immunoSEQ multiplex PCR assay. In the paper's pipeline: A statistical classification framework was built for diagnosing cytomegalovirus status from the catalog of TCR beta chain sequences. This immuneACCESS table, as held by TCRdb, lists in-frame sequences with V and J called but not all clones. Of the missing ones, under half trace to an unresolved V gene in checked studies; the others have no known cause. From that table come the V and J calls and clone size; the DNA was used to work out D and trimming. The table for this sample lists approximately 280,000 clones; 86% of them were counted only once. About 1% of the sample rests with the top ten. The donors belonged to the validation cohort of under 150 subjects, which was separate from the roughly 700-subject first cohort. The sequence was collected from a woman under 30 in good health and CMV-seronegative. The sample consisted of PBMCs.

The nucleotide sequence is given as TGTGCCAGCAGTGAGAGTACAGCTAATGAAAAACTGTTTTTT. Its amino acids are CASSESTANEKLFF. The chain uses TRBV25-1 and TRBJ1-4; confidence is insufficient to name the D gene. CDR1 and CDR2 are read off the germline V gene as MGHDK and SYGVNS. The CDR3, from cysteine to phenylalanine, totals 14 residues. Just the 42-base CDR3 DNA is kept, in frame starting at base 1. V loses 3 bases, J loses 3 bases, and the germline ends lie 8 bases apart.